The entry that follows covers one T cell receptor beta chain sequence. V shed 5 bases, J shed 4 bases, and the junction held 8 bases outside the gene matches. Germline V gene lookup returns CDR1 SEHNR and CDR2 FQNEAQ (reference sequence). This CDR3 is 15 amino acids long. This table comes from immunoSEQ multiplex PCR, and its TCRdb copy is limited to in-frame clones, with some not included. The sample comprises around 67,000 clones, 80% to 85% of which are singletons, and 20% to 25% rests with the top ten. The sample is drawn from a study of T cell responses to AZD1222 COVID-19 vaccine. Study at large: Researchers grouped second doses given at about 4 or about 12 weeks into one pool.

This clonotype was sampled from an adult in good health. The input for sequencing was peripheral blood, taken on day 0 of AZD1222 vaccination. V is TRBV7-9 and J is TRBJ2-3; 8 bases match TRBD1. CDR3 nucleotide sequence: TGTGCCAGCAGCGGAGACAGGGGTATTGCAGATACGCAGTATTTT. It specifies CASSGDRGIADTQYF.